This T cell receptor (beta chain) was retrieved from a study of blood T cell repertoires in COVID-19. Study in general: Collection of acute and convalescent COVID-19 samples took place in the United States, Italy and Spain. The cDNA or gDNA used as material had been derived from T cells, B-cell-depleted T cells, or PBMCs.

As processed by the authors: Amplification with reference gene primers provided the estimates of nucleated cell counts. Measured with immunoSEQ multiplex PCR; TCRdb has only the in-frame clones, and not every one. From that table come the V and J calls and clone size; the DNA was used to work out D and trimming. The repertoire holds about 250,000 clones, around nine tenths seen once, with 0.85% to 1% in the top ten. This TCR came from a woman aged 40 to 50 who had recovered from COVID-19. Sequenced input: peripheral blood.

The CDR3, as DNA: TGTGCCAGCAGCTTAGTAGCTGACCCTCAAAAAGATCCCCTCCACTTT. It specifies CASSLVADPQKDPLHF. The rearrangement uses TRBV7-2 and TRBJ1-6; D unresolved. CDR3 length: 16 amino acids. The V gene's germline CDR1 is SGHTA and CDR2 FQGNSA. V lost 1 base and J lost 13, with 20 bases in between.